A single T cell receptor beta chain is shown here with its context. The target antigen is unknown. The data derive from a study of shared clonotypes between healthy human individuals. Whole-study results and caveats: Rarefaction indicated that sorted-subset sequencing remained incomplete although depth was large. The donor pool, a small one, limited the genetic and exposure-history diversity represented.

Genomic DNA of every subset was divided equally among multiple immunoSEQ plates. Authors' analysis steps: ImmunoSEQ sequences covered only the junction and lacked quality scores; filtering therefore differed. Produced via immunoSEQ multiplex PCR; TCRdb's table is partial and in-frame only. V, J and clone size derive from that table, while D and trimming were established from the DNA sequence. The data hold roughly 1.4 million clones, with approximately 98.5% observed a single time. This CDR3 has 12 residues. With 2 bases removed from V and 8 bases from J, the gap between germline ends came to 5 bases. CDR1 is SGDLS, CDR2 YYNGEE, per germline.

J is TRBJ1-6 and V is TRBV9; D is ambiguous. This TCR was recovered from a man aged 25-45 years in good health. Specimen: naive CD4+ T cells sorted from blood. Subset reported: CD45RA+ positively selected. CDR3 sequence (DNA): TGTGCCAGCAGCGTCAGTGATTCACCCCTCCACTTT. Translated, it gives CASSVSDSPLHF.